The TCR beta chain under discussion was sequenced for a study of molecular identifiers for immune sequencing clone quantification. Whole-study findings and limits: With a barcode shared among identical TCR molecules, highly expanded clone sizes could be underestimated.

Methods described previously were used for bulk TCR libraries, and listed TCR primers were applied. TCRdb used MiXCR to reprocess the PCR reads, holding one entry per CDR3 protein. The sample shows 20,000 to 25,000 distinct CDR3 sequences, 17% of them seen only once. This clonotype came up many times. Its antigen is unidentified. This receptor was taken from a human donor in good health. Some libraries in this study had Jurkat cell RNA spiked in. Sequencing was carried out using naive CD8+ T cells from blood, with Jurkat cell RNA spiked in. Subset denoted: FACS-sorted CD8+CD4-CCR7+CD45RA+ naive T cells.

In nucleotides, the CDR3 is TGTGCCAGCAGCCCCGCCTGGGGGACGATTAACACCGGGGAGCTGTTTTTT. It is translated as CASSPAWGTINTGELFF. This chain uses TRBV7-9 with TRBJ2-2; D tentatively reads TRBD1 or TRBD2 (5 bases each). Germline-derived CDR1 and CDR2 are SEHNR and FQNEAQ (reference sequence). The CDR3 is 17 residues long. Deletions cut 5 bases from V and 2 bases from J, with 18 bases between.